The rows below give T cell receptor beta chains drawn from one sample of a study of CD8 T cells in ankylosing spondylitis. TCRdb reprocessed the 5' RACE reads with MiXCR, giving one entry per CDR3 protein. Of 350,000 or so distinct CDR3 sequences listed, roughly 8% are singletons. The sample consisted of blood, either unsorted or a sorted T cell fraction (not recorded which). The receptors originated from a male donor with ankylosing spondylitis. The CDR3 runs from the conserved cysteine through the conserved F or W. D genes are given only for firm matches. Not all rows give a size; the values are once, few, many and, for expanded clones, a class.

TRBJ2-1,TRBD2,TRBV7-3,few,TGTGCCAGCAGCATCGCTAGCGGGGACTACAATGAGCAGTTCTTC,CASSIASGDYNEQFF
TRBJ2-1,NA,TRBV4-1,NA,TGCGCCAGCAGCCAAGATAGATTTGCAGGGGAGCAGTTCTTC,CASSQDRFAGEQFF
TRBJ2-1,TRBD2,TRBV29-1,many,TGCAGCGCGGGGACTAGCGAGCTACTGAGGGGTTTC,CSAGTSELLRGF
TRBJ2-2,NA,TRBV19,few,TGTGCCAGTAGTATCTCCACCGGGGAGCTGTTTTTT,CASSISTGELFF
TRBJ2-3,NA,TRBV5-1,many,TGCGCCAGCACCCTTGGAGGAAGGGACCGAGATACGCAGTATTTT,CASTLGGRDRDTQYF
TRBJ1-5,NA,TRBV6-2/TRBV6-3,NA,TGTGCCAGCAGCCGTCCGCAGGGTTTTAGGCAGCCCCAGCATTTT,CASSRPQGFRQPQHF
TRBJ2-1,NA,TRBV7-8,NA,TGTGCCAGCAGCCTACGGTGGGGGGCTTGGGGGCAGTTCTTC,CASSLRWGAWGQFF
TRBJ2-3,TRBD2,TRBV24-1,few,TGTGCCACCCAGACTAGCGAGGGGAGGACAGATACGCAGTATTTT,CATQTSEGRTDTQYF
TRBJ2-7,NA,TRBV20-1,NA,TGCAGTGCTAGAGGGAACTACGAGCAGTACTTC,CSARGNYEQYF
TRBJ2-1,TRBD2,TRBV5-1,few,TGCGCCAGCAGCTTGGGACTAGCCCTCCTAGACAATGAGCAGTTCTTC,CASSLGLALLDNEQFF
TRBJ2-1,TRBD1,TRBV18,few,TGTGCCAGCTCACCCACGGGACAGGCTATGAATGAGCAGTTCTTC,CASSPTGQAMNEQFF
TRBJ2-7,TRBD2,TRBV7-2,NA,TGTGCCAGCAGCCCTAGACTAGCGGGAGTTCACGAGCAGTACTTC,CASSPRLAGVHEQYF
TRBJ2-1,TRBD2,TRBV19,NA,TGTGCCAGTAGCCAGACTAGCGGGGTAAACAATGAGCAGTTCTTC,CASSQTSGVNNEQFF
TRBJ2-1,NA,TRBV14,few,TGTGCCAGCAGCCAAACCATGACAGTATACAATGAGCAGTTCTTC,CASSQTMTVYNEQFF
TRBJ2-1,TRBD2,TRBV28,NA,TGTGCCAGCAGTTCCCCGGGACTAGCCGGGAAGTGGAATGAGCAGTTCTTC,CASSSPGLAGKWNEQFF
TRBJ2-5,NA,TRBV10-3,NA,TGTGCCATCAGTGAGGGGACCCAACAAGAGACCCAGTACTTC,CAISEGTQQETQYF
TRBJ2-7,TRBD1,TRBV7-3,NA,TGTGCCAGCAGCATAGACAGGGGAGGCACCTACGAGCAGTACTTC,CASSIDRGGTYEQYF
TRBJ2-5,NA,TRBV7-9,NA,TGTGCCAGCAGCCTCCTAAGGGAACAAGAGACCCAGTACTTC,CASSLLREQETQYF
TRBJ2-1,TRBD2,TRBV20-1,few,TGCAGTGCGCCCCCGGCAGGGGCTAGCGGGAGGGCCTATCGGGAGCAGTTCTTC,CSAPPAGASGRAYREQFF
TRBJ2-7,NA,TRBV7-6,NA,TGTGCCAGCAGTCTCCAGGGTATGGACGAGCAGTACTTC,CASSLQGMDEQYF
TRBJ2-3,NA,TRBV20-1,NA,TGCATCGCCGCCCAGTCTCCGGGCTGCACAGATACGCAGTATTTT,CIAAQSPGCTDTQYF
TRBJ2-2,TRBD2,TRBV27,few,TGTGCCAGCAGTCCCCGACTAGCGGGGGCCGGGGAGCTGTTTTTT,CASSPRLAGAGELFF
TRBJ2-3,TRBD2,TRBV29-1,many,TGCAGCGTAGGTAGACTAGCGGGCACAGATACGCAGTATTTT,CSVGRLAGTDTQYF
TRBJ2-2,TRBD1,TRBV5-5,few,TGTGCCAGCAGCGAATTACCCGACAGGGGAAGCGGGGAGCTGTTTTTT,CASSELPDRGSGELFF
TRBJ2-1,NA,TRBV12-3/TRBV12-4,few,TGTGCCAGCAGTTTACTACTAGCTAGTCTGTTCTTC,CASSLLLASLFF